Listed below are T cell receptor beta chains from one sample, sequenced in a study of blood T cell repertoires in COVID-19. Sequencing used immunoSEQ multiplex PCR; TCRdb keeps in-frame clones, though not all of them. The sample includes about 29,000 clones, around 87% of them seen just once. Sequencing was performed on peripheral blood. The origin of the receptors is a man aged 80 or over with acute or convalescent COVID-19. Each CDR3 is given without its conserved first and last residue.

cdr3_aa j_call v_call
ASRPRQGAGYGYT TRBJ1-2 TRBV7-3
AVRGDREDTQY TRBJ2-3 TRBV10-3
ASSLATGIGTDTQY TRBJ2-3 TRBV7-9
ASKPGGTKNIQY TRBJ2-4 TRBV6-6
ASSRQESYGYT TRBJ1-2 TRBV6-4
ASSLFSGRGTQY TRBJ2-3 TRBV5-4
ASSPVDSNYGYT TRBJ1-2 TRBV18
ASSEGLAGGYEQY TRBJ2-7 TRBV6-1
ASSKALMAGQWGNQPQH TRBJ1-5 TRBV21-1
ASSLGDRVSHEQY TRBJ2-7 TRBV28
ASSFAGGRNEKLF TRBJ1-4 TRBV5-5
ASSFGRRTEAF TRBJ1-1 TRBV7-9
ASSLAGLSYNEQF TRBJ2-1 TRBV7-8
ASSPFGGRLGTEAF TRBJ1-1 TRBV5-8
ASSYSLAGGQETQY TRBJ2-5 TRBV6-5
ASSTRDTQDLTGELF TRBJ2-2 TRBV7-3
ASSSTGRAGNTIY TRBJ1-3 TRBV6-5
AISESRTGAPIQY TRBJ2-4 TRBV10-3
ASSRTSGGIRSTDTQY TRBJ2-3 TRBV5-6
ASSLGGLYNSPLH TRBJ1-6 TRBV28
AWKQGAAEAF TRBJ1-1 TRBV30
ASSEKGANTGELF TRBJ2-2 TRBV10-1
ASSFYPGSNEQF TRBJ2-1 TRBV5-5
ASTGTRIRETQY TRBJ2-5 TRBV2
ARPGQLVYGYT TRBJ1-2 TRBV25-1
ASSFYRGDTEAF TRBJ1-1 TRBV5-1
AIGGGAPYEQY TRBJ2-7 TRBV10-3
ASSPLRTGSETQY TRBJ2-5 TRBV9
ASSRGISNQPQH TRBJ1-5 TRBV27